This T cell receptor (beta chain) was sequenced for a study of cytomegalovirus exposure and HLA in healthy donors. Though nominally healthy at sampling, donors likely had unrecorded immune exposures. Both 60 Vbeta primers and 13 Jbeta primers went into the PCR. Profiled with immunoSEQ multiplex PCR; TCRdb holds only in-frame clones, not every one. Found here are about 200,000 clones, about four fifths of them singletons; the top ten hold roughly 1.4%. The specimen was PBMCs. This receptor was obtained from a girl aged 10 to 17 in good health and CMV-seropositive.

The CDR3 protein is CASSLDLAGGGDTQYF. In DNA, the CDR3 is TGTGCCAGCAGCTTGGACCTAGCGGGGGGCGGGGATACGCAGTATTTT. The chain employs TRBV5-4 and TRBJ2-3, with 11 bases lining up with TRBD2. From germline, CDR1 is SGHNT and CDR2 YYREEE (reference sequence). The CDR3 extends over 16 amino acids. V shed 0 bases, J shed 6 bases, and the junction held 6 bases outside the gene matches. Looking up the rest from reference TRBV5-4 and TRBJ2-3 gives the full variable domain: ETGVTQSPTHLIKTRGQQVTLRCSSQSGHNTVSWYQQALGQGPQFIFQYYREEENGRGNFPPRFSGLQFPNYSSELNVNALELDDSALYLCASSLDLAGGGDTQYFGPGTRLTVL.